This T cell receptor beta chain came from a study of blood T cell repertoires in COVID-19. The CDR3 has 12 residues. Losses at the gene ends were 3 bases for V and 7 bases for J; bases not matched to a gene: 4. The germline gives CDR1 SQVTM, CDR2 ANQGSEA. Study processing details: Estimation of nucleated cell counts was performed using reference gene primer amplification. Clones were sequenced by immunoSEQ multiplex PCR, and TCRdb holds only the in-frame ones, with some missing. The V and J calls and the clone size are those of that table, but D and trimming were determined from the DNA. The sample lists about 70,000 clones; 70% to 85% were seen once.

This chain uses TRBV29-1 with TRBJ1-2, with 8 bases identical to TRBD1. Sample: peripheral blood. This clonotype was obtained from a woman in her 70s with acute or convalescent COVID-19. CDR3 sequence reads: CSVESGGPGYTF. The CDR3 nucleotides read TGCAGCGTTGAGTCAGGGGGCCCTGGCTACACCTTC.